This T cell receptor beta chain comes out of a study of blood T cell repertoires in COVID-19. Original processing notes: Amplification with reference gene primers provided the estimates of nucleated cell counts. Sequenced by immunoSEQ multiplex PCR; TCRdb stores in-frame clones only, minus some. V and J calls and clone size are given by that table; D and trimming were obtained from the DNA. The sample lists 160,000 or so clones; 80% to 90% were seen once. The table lists this clone with a few counts. Trimming took 5 bases from V and 2 from J, leaving 13 bases between them. This CDR3 region has 16 residues. Germline V gene sequence: CDR1 SGHVS, CDR2 FNYEAQ.

The specimen sequenced was peripheral blood. The chain is built from TRBV7-6 and TRBJ1-6; D may be TRBD1 (6 bases). The sequence was collected from a woman aged 40 to 50 with acute or convalescent COVID-19. CDR3 sequence: CASSQGSLAYNSPLHF. The DNA of the CDR3 is TGTGCCAGCAGCCAGGGGAGTTTGGCCTATAATTCACCCCTCCACTTT. Complete variable domain (other parts from reference TRBV7-6 and TRBJ1-6): GAGVSQSPRYKVTKRGQDVALRCDPISGHVSLYWYRQALGQGPEFLTYFNYEAQQDKSGLPNDRFSAERPEGSISTLTIQRTEQRDSAMYRCASSQGSLAYNSPLHFGNGTRLTVT.